This paragraph covers one TCR beta chain sequence. The sample originates from a study of blood T cell repertoires in COVID-19. Turning to the study itself: Sample material is recorded as cDNA or gDNA derived from T cells, B-cell-depleted T cells, or PBMCs.

The V gene's germline CDR1 is KGHSH and CDR2 LQKENI. Deletions cut 6 bases from V and 1 base from J, with 9 bases between. The CDR3 is 13 amino acids. In the authors' methods: Estimated nucleated cell counts came from reference gene primer amplification. Data came from immunoSEQ multiplex PCR; TCRdb stores just in-frame clones and leaves some out. That table furnishes V, J and clone size, whereas the DNA furnished D and trimming. The sample lists about 25,000 clones, around 89% occurring once. Sequencing was performed on peripheral blood. The receptor was derived from a man between 65 and 79 years old with acute or convalescent COVID-19. The chain joins TRBV18 to TRBJ1-1; a possible D gene is TRBD1 (6 bases). As DNA, the CDR3 is TGTGCCAGCTCGGACAGTCCGAACACTGAAGCTTTCTTT. Protein sequence: CASSDSPNTEAFF.